This T cell receptor beta chain was identified during a study of OX40 agonist ivuxolimab in advanced cancers. Study overall: Patients enrolled in dose escalation were diagnosed with hepatocellular carcinoma, melanoma, renal cell or head and neck cancer.

Findings and caveats of the study: More expanded clones were found, on average, in CD8+ than in CD4+ T cells.

Measured with immunoSEQ multiplex PCR; TCRdb has only the in-frame clones, and not every one. The table lists around 30,000 clones, roughly four fifths of them singletons. Points on this clone: Its antigen remains unidentified.

Trimming pared 2 bases from V and 4 bases from J, leaving 12 bases between. The CDR3 has 14 amino acids. Germline CDR1 MGHDK, CDR2 SYGVNS. The rearrangement uses TRBV25-1 and TRBJ2-7, with a tentative D call TRBD1 (6 bases). This TCR was sampled from an adult with an advanced solid tumor such as melanoma, head and neck, liver or kidney cancer. The sequencing here drew on CD4+ or CD8+ T cells sorted from blood, taken in a trial of the OX40 agonist ivuxolimab. In DNA, the CDR3 is TGTGCCAGCAGTGAAGCCGGGACACATTACGAGCAGTACTTC. This gives the protein CASSEAGTHYEQYF.